This T cell receptor beta chain was sequenced in a study of OX40 agonist ivuxolimab in advanced cancers. Study-level results: Circulating CD4+ and CD8+ T cells showed clonal expansion by week 6 at 0.1 to 3.0 mg/kg. Among T cells, CD8+ cells averaged more expanded clones than CD4+ cells.

V was clipped by 5 bases and J by 5 bases; unmatched bases: 4. CDR1 and CDR2 (germline): SGHRS, YFSETQ. The CDR3 is 13 residues long. Clones were sequenced by immunoSEQ multiplex PCR, and TCRdb holds only the in-frame ones, with some missing. The top ten clones hold around 0.35% of a sample with roughly 50,000 clones, around 86% of them seen once. About this clone: Its matching antigen is unknown.

Sequencing was performed on CD4+ or CD8+ T cells sorted from blood, taken in a trial of the OX40 agonist ivuxolimab. The TCR originated in an adult with an advanced solid tumor such as melanoma, head and neck, liver or kidney cancer. J is TRBJ1-5 and V is TRBV5-1; 7 positions match TRBD1. The CDR3 region is CASRDRDDQPQHF. The DNA of the CDR3 is TGCGCCAGCAGAGACAGGGATGATCAGCCCCAGCATTTT.